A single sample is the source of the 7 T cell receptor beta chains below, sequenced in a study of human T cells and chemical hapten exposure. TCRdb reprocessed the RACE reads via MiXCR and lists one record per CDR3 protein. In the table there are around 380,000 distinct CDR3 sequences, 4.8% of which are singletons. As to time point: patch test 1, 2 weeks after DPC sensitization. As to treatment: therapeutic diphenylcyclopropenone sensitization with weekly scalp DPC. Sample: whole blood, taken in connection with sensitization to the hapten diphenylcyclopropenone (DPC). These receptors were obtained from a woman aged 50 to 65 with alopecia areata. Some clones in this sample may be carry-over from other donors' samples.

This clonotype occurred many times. Here the CDR3 reads CASAVSSYEQYF. The CDR3 coding sequence is TGTGCCAGCGCTGTTTCCTCCTACGAGCAGTACTTC. The chain joins TRBV28 to TRBJ2-7; D not certain. Germline loops: CDR1 MDHEN, CDR2 SYDVKM. CDR3 size: 12 residues. Trimming removed 8 bases at V and 0 bases at J, with 8 bases between. Complete variable domain (other parts from reference TRBV28 and TRBJ2-7): DVKVTQSSRYLVKRTGEKVFLECVQDMDHENMFWYRQDPGLGLRLIYFSYDVKMKEKGDIPEGYSVSREKKERFSLILESASTNQTSMYLCASAVSSYEQYFGPGTRLTVT.

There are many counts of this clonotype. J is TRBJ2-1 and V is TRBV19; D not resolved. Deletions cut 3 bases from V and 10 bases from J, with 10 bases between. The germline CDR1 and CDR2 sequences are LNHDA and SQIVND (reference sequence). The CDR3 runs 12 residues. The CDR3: CASSITPPEQFF. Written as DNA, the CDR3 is TGTGCCAGTAGTATCACGCCCCCCGAGCAGTTCTTC.

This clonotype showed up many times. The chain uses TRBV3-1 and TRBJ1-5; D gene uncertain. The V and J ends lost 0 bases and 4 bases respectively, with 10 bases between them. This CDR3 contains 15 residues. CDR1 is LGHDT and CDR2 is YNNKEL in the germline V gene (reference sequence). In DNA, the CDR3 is TGTGCCAGCAGCCAAGATCTACAGAATAATCAGCCCCAGCATTTT. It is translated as CASSQDLQNNQPQHF.

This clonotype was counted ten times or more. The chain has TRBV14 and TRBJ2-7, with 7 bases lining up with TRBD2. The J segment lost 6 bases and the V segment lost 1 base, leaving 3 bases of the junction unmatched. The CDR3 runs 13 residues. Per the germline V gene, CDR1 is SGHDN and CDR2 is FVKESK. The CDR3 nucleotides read TGTGCCAGCAGCCAAGGGGGGGGTTCCGAGCAGTACTTC. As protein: CASSQGGGSEQYF.

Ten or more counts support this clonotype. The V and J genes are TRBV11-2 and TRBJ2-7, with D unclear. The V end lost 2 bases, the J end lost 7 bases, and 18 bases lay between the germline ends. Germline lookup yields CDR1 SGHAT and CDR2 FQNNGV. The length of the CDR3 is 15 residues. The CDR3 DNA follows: TGTGCCAGCAGCTTATCGGCCAGCCTTCAAGCGGAGCAGTACTTC. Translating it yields CASSLSASLQAEQYF.

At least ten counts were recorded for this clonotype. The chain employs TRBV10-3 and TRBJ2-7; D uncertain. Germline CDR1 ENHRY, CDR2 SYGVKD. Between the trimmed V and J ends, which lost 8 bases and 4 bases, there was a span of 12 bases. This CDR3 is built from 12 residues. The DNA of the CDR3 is TGTGCCATCGGCCGACCGACTTACGAGCAGTACTTC. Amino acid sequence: CAIGRPTYEQYF.

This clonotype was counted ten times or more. CDR3 sequence reads: CASSVLRTGEQYF. The CDR3 DNA reads TGTGCCAGCAGTGTACTTAGGACGGGGGAGCAGTACTTC. The V gene is TRBV25-1, the J gene TRBJ2-7, with D tentatively TRBD2 (5 bases). Germline-derived CDR1 and CDR2 are MGHDK and SYGVNS. The CDR3 contains 13 residues. Trimming took 4 bases from V and 7 from J, leaving 14 bases between them.